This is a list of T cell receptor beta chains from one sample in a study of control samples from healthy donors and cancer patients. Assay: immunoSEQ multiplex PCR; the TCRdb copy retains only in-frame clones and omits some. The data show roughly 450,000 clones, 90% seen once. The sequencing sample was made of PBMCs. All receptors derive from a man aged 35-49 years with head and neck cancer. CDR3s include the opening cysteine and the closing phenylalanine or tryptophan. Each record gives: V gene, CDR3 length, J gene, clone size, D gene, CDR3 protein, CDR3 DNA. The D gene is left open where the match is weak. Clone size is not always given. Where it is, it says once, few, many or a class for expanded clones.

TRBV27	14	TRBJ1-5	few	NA	CASSLQAERQPQHF	TGTGCCAGCAGTTTACAGGCAGAACGGCAGCCCCAGCATTTT
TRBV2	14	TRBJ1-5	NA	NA	CASSYRDVGTPQHF	TGTGCCAGCAGTTACCGGGACGTGGGAACGCCCCAGCATTTT
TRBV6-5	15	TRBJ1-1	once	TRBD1	CASSLTGAFYTEAFF	TGTGCCAGCAGCCTGACAGGGGCCTTCTACACTGAAGCTTTCTTT
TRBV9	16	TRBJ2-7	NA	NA	CASSPPGAVASYEQYF	TGTGCCAGCAGCCCACCAGGGGCCGTGGCCTCCTACGAGCAGTACTTC
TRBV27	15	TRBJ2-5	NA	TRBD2	CASSTGLAGQETQYF	TGTGCCAGCAGTACCGGACTAGCGGGCCAAGAGACCCAGTACTTC
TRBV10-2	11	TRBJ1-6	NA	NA	CASSEGGSFHF	TGCGCCAGCAGTGAGGGCGGAAGCTTCCACTTT
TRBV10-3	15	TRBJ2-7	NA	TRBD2	CAISVTSGDIHEQYF	TGTGCCATCAGTGTTACTAGCGGTGATATCCACGAGCAGTACTTC
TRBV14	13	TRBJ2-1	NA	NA	CASSQGFSGEQFF	TGTGCCAGCAGCCAGGGGTTTTCGGGTGAGCAGTTCTTC
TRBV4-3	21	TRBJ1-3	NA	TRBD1	CASSQLTGAAPTHYSGNTIYF	TGCGCCAGCAGCCAACTGACAGGGGCCGCGCCTACTCACTACTCTGGAAACACCATATATTTT
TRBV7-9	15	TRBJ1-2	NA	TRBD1	CASSSSGQEGYGYTF	TGTGCCAGCAGCTCCTCGGGACAGGAGGGCTATGGCTACACCTTC
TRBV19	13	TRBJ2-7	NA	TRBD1	CASSSGQFGEQYF	TGTGCCAGTAGTTCGGGACAGTTCGGCGAGCAGTACTTC
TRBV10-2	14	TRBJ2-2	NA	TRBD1	CATKDRVNTGELFF	TGCGCCACCAAGGACAGGGTGAACACCGGGGAGCTGTTTTTT
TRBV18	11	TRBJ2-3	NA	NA	CASKQEDTQYF	TGTGCCAGCAAACAGGAGGATACGCAGTATTTT
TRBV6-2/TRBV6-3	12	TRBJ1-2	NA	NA	CASSANSNGYTF	TGTGCCAGCAGTGCCAACTCAAATGGCTACACCTTC
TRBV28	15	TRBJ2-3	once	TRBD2	CASSLYAGGPDTQYF	TGTGCCAGCAGTTTATACGCGGGGGGGCCCGATACGCAGTATTTT
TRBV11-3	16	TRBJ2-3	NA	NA	CASSLEGRGSTDTQYF	TGTGCCAGCAGCTTAGAGGGCAGGGGCAGCACAGATACGCAGTATTTT
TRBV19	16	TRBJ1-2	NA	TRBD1	CASSKIGQEVGYGYTF	TGTGCCAGTAGCAAAATCGGACAGGAGGTGGGGTATGGCTACACCTTC
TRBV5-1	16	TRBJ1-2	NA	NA	CASSSLVGDSNYGYTF	TGCGCCAGCAGCTCCCTCGTGGGGGACTCTAACTATGGCTACACCTTC
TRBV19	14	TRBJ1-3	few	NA	CASISGGGGNTIYF	TGTGCCAGTATATCCGGGGGCGGAGGAAACACCATATATTTT
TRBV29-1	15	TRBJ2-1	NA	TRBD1	CSVFPGTGWFNEQFF	TGCAGCGTATTCCCCGGGACAGGGTGGTTCAATGAGCAGTTCTTC
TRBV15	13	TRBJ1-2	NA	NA	CATSRGGGYGYTF	TGTGCCACCAGCAGAGGCGGAGGCTATGGCTACACCTTC
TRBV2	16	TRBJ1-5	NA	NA	CASTPTGGVQNQPQHF	TGTGCCAGCACCCCCACAGGAGGAGTACAAAATCAGCCCCAGCATTTT
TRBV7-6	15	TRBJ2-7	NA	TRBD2	CASSLVLAGSYEQYF	TGTGCCAGCAGCTTAGTCCTAGCGGGGTCCTACGAGCAGTACTTC
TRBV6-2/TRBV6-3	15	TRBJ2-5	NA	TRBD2	CASSYPSGRQETQYF	TGTGCCAGCAGTTACCCTAGCGGGAGACAAGAGACCCAGTACTTC
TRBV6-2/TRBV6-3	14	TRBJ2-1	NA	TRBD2	CASSLRLAGNEQFF	TGTGCCAGCAGTCTCAGACTAGCGGGCAATGAGCAGTTCTTC
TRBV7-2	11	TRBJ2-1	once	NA	CASSSQDEQFF	TGTGCCAGCAGCTCTCAGGATGAGCAGTTCTTC
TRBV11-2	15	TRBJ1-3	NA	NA	CASRADSSSGNTIYF	TGTGCCAGCAGAGCCGACAGTTCATCTGGAAACACCATATATTTT
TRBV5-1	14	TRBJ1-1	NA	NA	CASSLFQGNTEAFF	TGCGCCAGCAGCTTGTTCCAGGGGAACACTGAAGCTTTCTTT
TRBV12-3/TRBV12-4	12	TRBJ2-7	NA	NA	CASSPGLYEQYF	TGTGCCAGCAGCCCCGGACTTTACGAGCAGTACTTC
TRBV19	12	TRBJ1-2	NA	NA	CASRPGSRGYTF	TGTGCCAGTAGACCGGGTTCACGTGGCTACACCTTC
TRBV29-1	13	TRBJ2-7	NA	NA	CSVEQGRLAEQYF	TGCAGCGTTGAACAGGGACGACTCGCCGAGCAGTACTTC
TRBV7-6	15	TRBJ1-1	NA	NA	CASSSSGSGFAEAFF	TGTGCCAGCAGCTCGTCCGGTAGCGGCTTCGCTGAAGCTTTCTTT
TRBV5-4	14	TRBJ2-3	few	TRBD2	CASSLFGEGDTQYF	TGTGCCAGCAGCTTGTTCGGGGAGGGGGATACGCAGTATTTT
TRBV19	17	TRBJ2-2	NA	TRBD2	CASSPTPGLAGTGELFF	TGTGCCAGTAGTCCCACCCCCGGACTAGCGGGAACCGGGGAGCTGTTTTTT
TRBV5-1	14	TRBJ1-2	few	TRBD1	CASSGSTGDYGYTF	TGCGCCAGCAGCGGTTCGACAGGGGACTATGGCTACACCTTC
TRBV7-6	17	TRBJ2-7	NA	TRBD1	CASSLGATGTVPYEQYF	TGTGCCAGCAGCTTAGGGGCAACCGGGACAGTCCCGTACGAGCAGTACTTC
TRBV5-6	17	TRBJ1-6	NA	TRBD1	CASSLVTGGSYNSPLHF	TGTGCCAGCAGCTTGGTTACAGGGGGTTCCTATAATTCACCCCTCCACTTT
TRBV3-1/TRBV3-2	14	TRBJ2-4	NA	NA	CASSQANTPGIQYF	TGTGCCAGCAGCCAAGCCAACACCCCGGGCATTCAGTACTTC
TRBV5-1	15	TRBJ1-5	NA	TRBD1	CASSLEGAGNQPQHF	TGCGCCAGCAGCTTGGAGGGGGCCGGGAATCAGCCCCAGCATTTT
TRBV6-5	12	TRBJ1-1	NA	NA	CASSYMGLGAFF	TGTGCCAGCAGTTACATGGGGCTCGGGGCTTTCTTT
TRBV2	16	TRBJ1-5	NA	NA	CASSDSGAVGNQPQHF	TGTGCCAGCAGTGACTCGGGGGCGGTAGGCAATCAGCCCCAGCATTTT
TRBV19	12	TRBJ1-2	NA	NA	CASSIPGSGYTF	TGTGCCAGTAGTATCCCCGGGTCTGGCTACACCTTC
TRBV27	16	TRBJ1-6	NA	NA	CASSLTRDWANSPLHF	TGTGCCAGCAGTTTAACTCGCGATTGGGCTAATTCACCCCTCCACTTT
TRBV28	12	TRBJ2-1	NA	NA	CASSSQNNEQFF	TGTGCCAGCAGTTCACAGAACAATGAGCAGTTCTTC
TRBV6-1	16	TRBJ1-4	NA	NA	CASSDPGAAEGEKLFF	TGTGCCAGCAGTGACCCGGGGGCGGCGGAGGGAGAAAAACTGTTTTTT
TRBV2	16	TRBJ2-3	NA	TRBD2	CASSEEIAGGWETQYF	TGTGCCAGCAGTGAAGAAATAGCGGGGGGGTGGGAGACGCAGTATTTT
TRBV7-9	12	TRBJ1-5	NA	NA	CASSQVGQPQHF	TGTGCCAGCAGCCAAGTTGGGCAGCCCCAGCATTTT
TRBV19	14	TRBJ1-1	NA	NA	CASSRTVLNTEAFF	TGTGCCAGTAGTCGGACAGTTTTGAACACTGAAGCTTTCTTT
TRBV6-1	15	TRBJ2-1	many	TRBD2	CASSELAGGYNEQFF	TGTGCCAGCAGTGAACTAGCGGGGGGCTACAATGAGCAGTTCTTC